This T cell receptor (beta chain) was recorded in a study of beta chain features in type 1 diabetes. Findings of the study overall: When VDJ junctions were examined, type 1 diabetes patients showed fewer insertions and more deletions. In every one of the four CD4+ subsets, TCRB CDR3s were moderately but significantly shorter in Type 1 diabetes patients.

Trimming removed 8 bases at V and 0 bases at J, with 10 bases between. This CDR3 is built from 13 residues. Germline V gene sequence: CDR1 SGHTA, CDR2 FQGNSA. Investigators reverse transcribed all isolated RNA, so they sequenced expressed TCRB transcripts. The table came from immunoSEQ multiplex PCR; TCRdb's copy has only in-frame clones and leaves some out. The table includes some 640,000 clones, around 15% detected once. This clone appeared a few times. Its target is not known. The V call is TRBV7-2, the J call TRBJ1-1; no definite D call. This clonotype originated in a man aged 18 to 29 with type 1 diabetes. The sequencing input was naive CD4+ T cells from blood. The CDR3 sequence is CASGPGMNTEAFF. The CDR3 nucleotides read TGTGCCAGCGGGCCGGGTATGAACACTGAAGCTTTCTTT.